A single T cell receptor beta chain is shown here with its context. Antigen unknown. Other DNA sequences in the sample encode the same CDR3. Each replicate PCR on the sorted subsets used roughly 200 ng DNA (approximately 27,000 T cell genomes). Generated by immunoSEQ multiplex PCR, the TCRdb table keeps only in-frame clones and is missing some. This table holds about 2.2 million clones, just under 95% found once. V lost 2 bases to trimming and J lost 2 bases, with 7 bases between them. This CDR3 is built from 14 residues. Germline lookup yields CDR1 SNHLY and CDR2 FYNNEI. Only CD45RO-negative cells positively selected for CCR7 counted as naive CD8 cells, so terminally differentiated effector memory CD45RA+ cells were excluded. The sample comes from a study of shared clonotypes between healthy human individuals. Study results and limitations: Sampling was confined to blood; repertoires within tissues likely differ. Estimated clonotype richness was generally higher in naive than memory subsets.

J is TRBJ1-3 and V is TRBV2, with unresolved D. The receptor was derived from a man aged 18 to 30 in good health. Some clones in this sample may be carry-over from other donors' samples. The sample taken for sequencing was naive CD8+ T cells from PBMCs. CDR3 amino acids: CASSERGPGNTIYF. In nucleotides, the CDR3 is TGTGCCAGCAGTGAACGGGGTCCTGGAAACACCATATATTTT.